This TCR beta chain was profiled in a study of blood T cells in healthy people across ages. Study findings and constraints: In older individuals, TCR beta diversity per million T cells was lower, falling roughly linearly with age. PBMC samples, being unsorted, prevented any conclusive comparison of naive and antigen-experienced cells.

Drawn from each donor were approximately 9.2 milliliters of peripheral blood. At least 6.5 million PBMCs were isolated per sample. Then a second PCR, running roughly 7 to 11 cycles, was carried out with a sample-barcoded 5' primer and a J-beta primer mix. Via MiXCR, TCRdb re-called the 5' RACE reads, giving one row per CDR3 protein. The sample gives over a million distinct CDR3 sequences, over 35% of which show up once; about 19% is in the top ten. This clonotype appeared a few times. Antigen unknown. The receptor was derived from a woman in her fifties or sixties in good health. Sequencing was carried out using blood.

DNA for the CDR3: TGTGCCAGCAGTGTGGAGAGTAGCTCAGAGACCCAGTACTTC. This sequence encodes CASSVESSSETQYF. The chain recombines TRBV2 with TRBJ2-5; D not resolved. Per the germline V gene, CDR1 is SNHLY and CDR2 is FYNNEI. V lost 4 bases, J lost 4 bases, and 13 bases lay in between. This CDR3 is 14 amino acids long.